A single sample is the source of the 30 T cell receptor beta chains below, sequenced in a study of blood T cell repertoires in COVID-19. The repertoire was sequenced with immunoSEQ multiplex PCR; TCRdb's copy has only in-frame clones and lacks some. Among about 290,000 clones listed, 89% were seen once. Sequencing used peripheral blood. The source of these receptors is a woman between 25 and 40 years old with COVID-19, enrolled during active disease.

This clone was detected only once. V gene TRBV5-4 combines with J gene TRBJ2-6, with D uncertain. The ends were cut back, 1 base at V and 0 bases at J, with 2 bases in the middle. Germline V gene lookup returns CDR1 SGHNT and CDR2 YYREEE (reference sequence). This CDR3 has 14 residues. CDR3 residues: CASSLRSGANVLTF. Written as DNA, the CDR3 is TGTGCCAGCAGCTTGCGCTCTGGGGCCAACGTCCTGACTTTC.

This rearrangement joins TRBV11-2 to TRBJ1-6; no clear D. Trimming removed 2 bases at V and 6 bases at J, with 11 bases between. Germline values: CDR1 SGHAT, CDR2 FQNNGV. This CDR3 is built from 15 residues. The CDR3 region has the DNA TGTGCCAGCAGCTTATTTGGGCAGCTTAATTCACCCCTCCACTTT. This translates into CASSLFGQLNSPLHF.

The chain links TRBV27 to TRBJ2-1; TRBD2 matches 8 bases. V shed 3 bases and J 7 bases; nucleotides not matched to a gene: 8. CDR1 and CDR2 from the germline V gene are MNHEY and SMNVEV (reference sequence). This CDR3 comprises 15 residues. The CDR3 protein is CASSLSGGAFNEQFF. In DNA form, the CDR3 reads TGTGCCAGCAGTTTGTCGGGGGGGGCCTTTAATGAGCAGTTCTTC.

The gene calls are TRBV7-2 and TRBJ2-5, with 9 bases lining up with TRBD1. J lost 4 bases, V lost 4 bases, and 13 bases had no gene match. CDR3 length equals 17 residues. CDR1 SGHTA and CDR2 FQGNSA come from the germline V gene. As DNA, the CDR3 is TGTGCCAGCAGCTCGTACAGGGGGCTAATTTTGCGAGAGACCCAGTACTTC. Translating it yields CASSSYRGLILRETQYF.

The chain has TRBV7-8 and TRBJ2-7; a possible D gene is TRBD1 (6 bases). The CDR3 runs to 14 residues. Per germline, CDR1 SGHVS and CDR2 FQNEAQ. V dropped 0 bases and J dropped 3 bases, with 9 bases sitting between them. This chain's CDR3 is CASSLAWTDYEQYF. In DNA, the CDR3 is TGTGCCAGCAGCTTAGCCTGGACAGACTACGAGCAGTACTTC. The full variable domain, with the rest looked up from reference TRBV7-8 and TRBJ2-7, is GAGVSQSPRYKVAKRGQDVALRCDPISGHVSLFWYQQALGQGPEFLTYFQNEAQLDKSGLPSDRFFAERPEGSVSTLKIQRTQQEDSAVYLCASSLAWTDYEQYFGPGTRLTVT.

The V gene is TRBV11-2, the J gene TRBJ1-2; D is possibly TRBD1 (5 bases). Germline V gives CDR1 SGHAT, CDR2 FQNNGV. The CDR3 runs 18 residues. Trimming cost V 5 bases and J 3 bases, with 25 bases left between them. CDR3 DNA sequence: TGTGCCAGCAGCCCTACGCGGGGAAGAGGGGCTAGGGACTATGGCTACACCTTC. This translates into CASSPTRGRGARDYGYTF.

The chain has TRBV9 and TRBJ2-3, with D possibly being TRBD1 (6 bases). The CDR3 sequence is 17 residues long. CDR1 and CDR2 (germline): SGDLS, YYNGEE. V was cut by 3 bases and J by 6 bases, with 23 bases left in between. CDR3 DNA sequence: TGTGCCAGCAGCGCGGAGGACAGAGATGTTCTAATGGATACGCAGTATTTT. This encodes CASSAEDRDVLMDTQYF.

The rearrangement joins TRBV28 to TRBJ1-3, with D possibly TRBD1 on 6 matching bases. V dropped 6 bases and J dropped 0 bases, with 12 bases sitting between them. CDR3 length: 15 amino acids. Looked up from germline, CDR1 is MDHEN and CDR2 is SYDVKM. As DNA, the CDR3 is TGTGCCAGCAGCCCAGGGGATAGCTCTGGAAACACCATATATTTT. Its translation: CASSPGDSSGNTIYF.

This rearrangement joins TRBV15 to TRBJ1-1; D is unresolved. The CDR3 totals 15 residues. Deletions cut 1 base from V and 6 bases from J, with 15 bases between. Germline CDR1 is LNHNV and CDR2 is YYDKDF (reference sequence). The CDR3 bases are TGTGCCACCAGCAGAGCTAGGAGAGGCAGCCCTGAAGCTTTCTTT. This sequence encodes CATSRARRGSPEAFF. Variable domain in full (rest from reference TRBV15 and TRBJ1-1): DAMVIQNPRYQVTQFGKPVTLSCSQTLNHNVMYWYQQKSSQAPKLLFHYYDKDFNNEADTPDNFQSRRPNTSFCFLDIRSPGLGDTAMYLCATSRARRGSPEAFFGQGTRLTVV.

V is TRBV29-1 and J is TRBJ2-7; D gene uncertain. V lost 5 bases to trimming and J lost 4 bases, with 9 bases between them. The CDR3 sequence is 11 residues long. The germline gives CDR1 SQVTM, CDR2 ANQGSEA. The CDR3 sequence: CSVKYSYEQYF. The CDR3 DNA reads as TGCAGCGTTAAGTACAGTTACGAGCAGTACTTC.

This clone occurred once. This chain connects TRBV7-8 to TRBJ2-1; TRBD2 aligns across 12 bases. This CDR3 comprises 17 residues. The germline V gene encodes CDR1 SGHVS and CDR2 FQNEAQ. V dropped 4 bases and J dropped 4; count of bases not matched to a gene: 8. CDR3 sequence (DNA): TGTGCCAGCAGCTCCTTATATCTAGCGGGGGGGTACAATGAGCAGTTCTTC. It is translated as CASSSLYLAGGYNEQFF.

V gene TRBV5-1 combines with J gene TRBJ2-7; TRBD2 might be the D (6 bases). This CDR3 contains 14 residues. With 5 bases removed from V and 6 bases from J, the gap between germline ends came to 18 bases. Germline-derived CDR1 and CDR2 are SGHRS and YFSETQ. The CDR3 nucleotides are TGCGCCAGCAGTTTATCGCGGGTCGGGGGCGAGCAGTACTTC. It is translated as CASSLSRVGGEQYF.

This chain's CDR3 is CASDSGSSYEQYF. Here the CDR3 DNA reads TGTGCTAGTGATTCAGGCAGTTCCTACGAGCAGTACTTC. The chain employs TRBV12-5 and TRBJ2-7; D is ambiguous. CDR1 and CDR2 (germline): LGHNT, FRNRAP. Trimming cost V 7 bases and J 1 base, with 11 bases left between them. The CDR3 is 13 residues long.

The chain recombines TRBV24-1 with TRBJ2-3; D gene uncertain. Trimming shortened V by 2 bases and J by 2 bases, and 4 bases separated the two germline ends. Germline CDR1 is KGHDR and CDR2 is SFDVKD. This CDR3 spans 13 amino acids. The CDR3 reads CATSDSSTDTQYF. The DNA for the CDR3 is TGTGCCACCAGTGATTCGTCCACAGATACGCAGTATTTT.

Points on this clone: Other DNA variants within this sample encode the same CDR3. This chain connects TRBV9 to TRBJ2-3; 12 positions agree with TRBD2. This CDR3 contains 16 residues. J was trimmed by 5 bases and V by 2 bases; bases with no gene match: 6. Germline CDR1 and CDR2: SGDLS and YYNGEE. CDR3: CASSVASGGAQDTQYF. DNA for the CDR3: TGTGCCAGCAGCGTGGCTAGCGGGGGGGCCCAAGATACGCAGTATTTT.

The chain links TRBV7-9 to TRBJ2-1; tentatively, D is TRBD1 (5 bases). Trimming took 1 base from V and 9 from J, leaving 10 bases between them. Germline V lookup: CDR1 SEHNR, CDR2 FQNEAQ (reference sequence). This CDR3 has 13 amino acids. The CDR3 DNA reads TGTGCCAGCAGCTTAGAATCAGGGTTTGAGCAGTTCTTC. Amino acid sequence: CASSLESGFEQFF.

The V call is TRBV7-9, the J call TRBJ2-3; weak D call: TRBD2 (5 bases). The CDR3 is 17 amino acids. In germline, CDR1 is SEHNR, CDR2 FQNEAQ (reference sequence). V was pared by 4 bases and J by 4 bases, with 21 bases between. The CDR3: CASSSFERTEVSDTQYF. Written as DNA, the CDR3 is TGTGCCAGCAGCTCATTCGAGCGTACGGAGGTTTCAGATACGCAGTATTTT.

This chain joins TRBV7-2 and TRBJ2-7, with 7 positions matching TRBD1. The CDR3 consists of 15 residues. Looked up from germline, CDR1 is SGHTA and CDR2 is FQGNSA. With 5 bases clipped from V and 6 bases from J, the junction kept 13 bases outside the gene matches. The DNA of the CDR3 is TGTGCCAGCAGCGCAATGAAGACAGGGTCATCCGAGCAGTACTTC. This encodes CASSAMKTGSSEQYF.

The V gene is TRBV10-3, the J gene TRBJ2-3, with a weak D call TRBD1 (7 bases). The CDR3 consists of 18 residues. The germline V gene encodes CDR1 ENHRY and CDR2 SYGVKD. V lost 11 bases, J lost 1 base, and 28 bases lay in between. CDR3 DNA sequence: TGTGCCTCGGGTTGGGACAGCCAAACCGGGGGAGGCACAGATACGCAGTATTTT. Its protein product is CASGWDSQTGGGTDTQYF.

This chain connects TRBV4-1 to TRBJ1-1, with unresolved D. V lost 4 bases, J lost 0 bases, and 12 bases lay in between. From germline, CDR1 is MGHRA and CDR2 YSYEKL. CDR3 size: 15 residues. The CDR3 nucleotides read TGCGCCAGCAGCCCCGGGATAGGACTGAACACTGAAGCTTTCTTT. Translated: CASSPGIGLNTEAFF.

This rearrangement joins TRBV18 to TRBJ2-7; D gene unclear. Trimming took off 7 bases at V and 2 bases at J, with 18 bases between the two ends. The CDR3 length is 15 residues. In germline, CDR1 is KGHSH, CDR2 LQKENI. CDR3 sequence reads: CASCPVRGETYEQYF. CDR3 nucleotide sequence: TGTGCCAGCTGCCCGGTCCGAGGAGAAACCTACGAGCAGTACTTC.

To note about this clone: This same CDR3 is encoded by further DNA sequences in the sample. The chain recombines TRBV9 with TRBJ1-2; D is possibly TRBD1 (5 bases). V was trimmed by 0 bases and J by 5 bases, leaving 8 bases between them. The CDR3 sequence is 13 residues long. The germline V gene encodes CDR1 SGDLS and CDR2 YYNGEE. The CDR3: CASSVGGGYGYTF. The CDR3 nucleotides are TGTGCCAGCAGCGTAGGGGGCGGTTATGGCTACACCTTC.

The chain employs TRBV21-1 and TRBJ2-3; the D call TRBD2 from the table was never checked on the DNA. TRBV21-1 is tagged as a pseudogene. The CDR3 has 17 amino acids. The CDR3 DNA reads TGTGCCAGCAGCCGCATTTTGGGGGGGGTTAGCACAGATACGCAGTATTTT. Translating gives CASSRILGGVSTDTQYF.

The rearrangement joins TRBV12-3 or TRBV12-4 to TRBJ2-2, with D uncertain. V gave up 3 bases and J gave up 6 bases, with 8 bases separating them. The CDR3 extends over 13 amino acids. The CDR3 here is CASSFFPPGELFF. The CDR3 bases are TGTGCCAGCAGTTTCTTCCCTCCCGGGGAGCTGTTTTTT.

The chain carries TRBV2 and TRBJ2-5; D might be TRBD2 (5 bases). The CDR3 runs 12 residues. Germline lookup yields CDR1 SNHLY and CDR2 FYNNEI. With 7 bases removed from V and 4 bases from J, the gap between germline ends came to 10 bases. The CDR3, as DNA: TGTGCCAGCACGCTTAGCGTAGAGACCCAGTACTTC. Amino acid sequence: CASTLSVETQYF.

The V and J genes are TRBV19 and TRBJ1-5, with D unclear. Per germline, CDR1 LNHDA and CDR2 SQIVND (reference sequence). This CDR3 spans 12 amino acids. V was shortened by 6 bases and J by 7 bases, with 10 bases between the two germline ends. This CDR3 is CASRDIGQPQHF. The CDR3 DNA sequence: TGTGCCAGTAGAGATATCGGGCAGCCCCAGCATTTT.

The rearrangement joins TRBV19 to TRBJ2-2, with 12 bases aligning to TRBD2. The CDR3 length is 17 residues. CDR1 is LNHDA, CDR2 SQIVND, per germline (reference sequence). V was clipped by 3 bases and J by 6 bases; unmatched bases: 8. The CDR3 protein is CASSIWLAGGPAGELFF. The DNA for the CDR3 is TGTGCCAGTAGTATCTGGCTAGCGGGGGGGCCTGCCGGGGAGCTGTTTTTT.

The chain uses TRBV11-2 and TRBJ2-3, with TRBD2 matching 11 bases. The germline CDR1 and CDR2 sequences are SGHAT and FQNNGV. The CDR3 loop spans 16 amino acids. Trimming removed 0 bases from V and 8 bases from J; junction bases left unmatched: 7. CDR3 nucleotides: TGTGCCAGCAGCTTAGAGGTACTAGCGGGGGTTGGTACGCAGTATTTT. Its protein product is CASSLEVLAGVGTQYF.

V and J are TRBV5-4 and TRBJ1-2, with 7 bases that match TRBD1. This CDR3 comprises 15 residues. Germline CDR1 and CDR2: SGHNT and YYREEE (reference sequence). V trimming: 0 bases; J trimming: 6 bases; junction bases outside the gene matches: 8. The CDR3, as DNA: TGTGCCAGCAGCTTGGCTAGGGGGCAGAGAGATGGCTACACCTTC. Its protein product is CASSLARGQRDGYTF. The variable domain in full, completed from reference TRBV5-4 and TRBJ1-2, reads ETGVTQSPTHLIKTRGQQVTLRCSSQSGHNTVSWYQQALGQGPQFIFQYYREEENGRGNFPPRFSGLQFPNYSSELNVNALELDDSALYLCASSLARGQRDGYTFGSGTRLTVV.

The chain carries TRBV6-5 and TRBJ1-2, with 7 positions matching TRBD1. The ends lost 5 bases at V and 5 bases at J; junction bases unmatched: 8. The germline CDR1 and CDR2 sequences are MNHEY and SVGAGI. The CDR3 consists of 14 residues. CDR3 DNA sequence: TGTGCCAGCAGTCAACAGGGGACCTCATATGGCTACACCTTC. It is translated as CASSQQGTSYGYTF.